One and the same sample provided the 28 T cell receptor beta chains below, sequenced in a study of blood T cell repertoires in COVID-19 (dated by TCRdb to 2019 to 2021). The library was obtained by the immunoSEQ multiplex PCR assay. This is the immuneACCESS table as TCRdb keeps it, with only in-frame sequences that have V and J called. A part of the clones is gone; compared with another copy, unresolved V genes explain less than half, and the rest is unexplained. The sample includes about 60,000 clones, with roughly 84% observed a single time. Of the sample, roughly 15% falls within the top ten clones. Sequenced material: peripheral blood. The receptors stem from a man aged 55 to 70 with COVID-19, enrolled during active disease.

The chain employs TRBV5-1 and TRBJ1-1; D uncertain. V lost 0 bases and J lost 1, with 13 bases in between. This CDR3 comprises 16 residues. Germline assignment: CDR1 SGHRS and CDR2 YFSETQ. The CDR3 DNA reads TGCGCCAGCAGCTTGGCGGCAGGCGACGCGAACACTGAAGCTTTCTTT. Amino acid sequence: CASSLAAGDANTEAFF.

This rearrangement joins TRBV7-9 to TRBJ1-5, with D uncertain. Germline assignment: CDR1 SEHNR and CDR2 FQNEAQ (reference sequence). This CDR3 contains 16 residues. V gave up 4 bases and J gave up 1 base, with 14 bases separating them. The CDR3 sequence is CASSSTSGWSNQPQHF. In nucleotides, the CDR3 is TGTGCCAGCAGCTCGACCTCGGGTTGGAGCAATCAGCCCCAGCATTTT.

The genes are TRBV6-2 or TRBV6-3 and TRBJ2-7; 8 bases match TRBD1. This CDR3 comprises 15 residues. Germline V CDR1 and CDR2: MNHEY, SVGEGT. Losses at the gene ends were 5 bases for V and 0 bases for J; bases not matched to a gene: 6. CDR3 coding DNA: TGTGCCAGCAGTCCCGGGACAGGTAGCTCCTACGAGCAGTACTTC. This encodes CASSPGTGSSYEQYF.

V gene TRBV7-6 combines with J gene TRBJ1-1; no definite D call. There are 15 residues in the CDR3. The germline CDR1 and CDR2 sequences are SGHVS and FNYEAQ. Trimming pared 4 bases from V and 4 bases from J, leaving 16 bases between. Here the CDR3 DNA reads TGTGCCAGCAGCTCCCAAAGCTTAGCTGGCACTGAAGCTTTCTTT. Protein sequence: CASSSQSLAGTEAFF.

The chain is built from TRBV6-5 and TRBJ2-5; TRBD1 might be the D (7 bases). Germline V gene lookup returns CDR1 MNHEY and CDR2 SVGAGI. Trimming removed 5 bases at V and 9 bases at J, with 16 bases between. The CDR3 loop spans 13 amino acids. Here the CDR3 reads CASSSRVRGAQYF. In DNA form, the CDR3 reads TGTGCCAGCAGTAGCAGGGTCAGGGGGGCCCAGTACTTC.

The chain joins TRBV6-1 to TRBJ2-7; D may be TRBD1 (6 bases). The germline gives CDR1 MNHNS, CDR2 SASEGT. The V end was cut by 0 bases, the J end by 7 bases, with 7 bases between. CDR3 size: 12 residues. Written as DNA, the CDR3 is TGTGCCAGCAGTGAAGCCGGGACAGAGCAGTACTTC. Translated: CASSEAGTEQYF.

This clone showed up just a few times. The chain employs TRBV5-4 and TRBJ1-4, with TRBD1 matching over 11 bases. Germline V gene lookup returns CDR1 SGHNT and CDR2 YYREEE (reference sequence). CDR3 size: 15 residues. Unmatched junction bases numbered 6, after V lost 0 bases and J lost 11 bases. The CDR3 is CASSLAGQGAGKLFF. The CDR3 bases are TGTGCCAGCAGCTTGGCCGGACAGGGGGCCGGGAAACTGTTTTTT. Based on the CDR3 plus reference TRBV5-4 and TRBJ1-4, the full variable domain is ETGVTQSPTHLIKTRGQQVTLRCSSQSGHNTVSWYQQALGQGPQFIFQYYREEENGRGNFPPRFSGLQFPNYSSELNVNALELDDSALYLCASSLAGQGAGKLFFGSGTQLSVL.

This clone turned up a few times. CDR3 coding DNA: TGTGCCAGCAGGGAAGCGGCCAAAAACATTCAGTACTTC. Translating gives CASREAAKNIQYF. The chain carries TRBV12-3 or TRBV12-4 and TRBJ2-4; D uncertain. The CDR3 runs to 13 residues. Trimming shortened V by 6 bases and J by 1 base, and 7 bases separated the two germline ends.

V gene TRBV9 combines with J gene TRBJ2-3, with D perhaps matching TRBD1 (7 bases). Per germline, CDR1 SGDLS and CDR2 YYNGEE. V was shortened by 0 bases and J by 2 bases, with 13 bases between the two germline ends. This CDR3 is 16 amino acids long. The CDR3 here is CASSVGGDSLTDTQYF. The CDR3 DNA reads as TGTGCCAGCAGCGTAGGGGGGGACAGTCTCACAGATACGCAGTATTTT. The full variable domain, completed using reference TRBV9 and TRBJ2-3, is DSGVTQTPKHLITATGQRVTLRCSPRSGDLSVYWYQQSLDQGLQFLIQYYNGEERAKGNILERFSAQQFPDLHSELNLSSLELGDSALYFCASSVGGDSLTDTQYFGPGTRLTVL.

J is TRBJ2-3 and V is TRBV28; TRBD1 matches at 7 bases. This CDR3 spans 14 amino acids. CDR1 and CDR2 (germline): MDHEN, SYDVKM. With V trimmed by 4 bases and J by 2 bases, 3 bases remained unmatched. CDR3 region: CASSWGTATDTQYF. Here the CDR3 DNA reads TGTGCCAGCAGTTGGGGGACAGCCACAGATACGCAGTATTTT. Full variable domain (remainder filled in from reference TRBV28 and TRBJ2-3): DVKVTQSSRYLVKRTGEKVFLECVQDMDHENMFWYRQDPGLGLRLIYFSYDVKMKEKGDIPEGYSVSREKKERFSLILESASTNQTSMYLCASSWGTATDTQYFGPGTRLTVL.

This rearrangement joins TRBV7-2 to TRBJ2-2, with a tentative D call TRBD1 (5 bases). This CDR3 spans 14 amino acids. Germline lookup yields CDR1 SGHTA and CDR2 FQGNSA. V was trimmed by 4 bases and J by 6 bases, leaving 12 bases between them. The CDR3 bases are TGTGCCAGCAGCTCAGGGTTTGCTCCCGGGGAGCTGTTTTTT. Encoded protein: CASSSGFAPGELFF.

The rearrangement links TRBV19 to TRBJ1-2; D is undetermined. V lost 3 bases and J 6 bases, leaving 14 bases between the germline ends. CDR3 length equals 14 residues. Germline V gives CDR1 LNHDA, CDR2 SQIVND (reference sequence). This CDR3 is CASSIYGVGDGYTF. For the CDR3, the DNA is TGTGCCAGTAGTATTTATGGGGTCGGGGATGGCTACACCTTC.

The chain joins TRBV2 to TRBJ1-5; tentatively, D is TRBD1 (5 bases). Germline CDR1 SNHLY, CDR2 FYNNEI. The V end lost 8 bases, the J end lost 11 bases, and 13 bases lay between the germline ends. The CDR3 contains 11 residues. Here the CDR3 reads CASGPTGSQHF. CDR3 in DNA: TGTGCCAGCGGACCTACAGGCTCCCAGCATTTT.

The chain links TRBV30 to TRBJ1-6; TRBD1 might be the D (6 bases). Trimming took 2 bases from V and 7 from J, leaving 9 bases between them. Germline V lookup: CDR1 GTSNPN, CDR2 SVGIG (reference sequence). The CDR3 loop spans 13 amino acids. CDR3 in amino acids: CAWSTGQNSPLHF. CDR3 in DNA: TGTGCCTGGAGTACAGGGCAAAATTCACCCCTCCACTTT.

CDR3 sequence: CTSSQDRIDRETQYF. The CDR3 region has the DNA TGCACCAGCAGTCAAGACAGGATAGACCGAGAGACCCAGTACTTC. The V call is TRBV1, the J call TRBJ2-5; TRBD1 was called by the table and not checked on the DNA. TRBV1 constitutes a pseudogene. The CDR3 runs 15 residues.

This clone showed up just a few times. The chain couples TRBV19 to TRBJ1-6; D is undetermined. The CDR3 has 14 amino acids. CDR1 and CDR2 from the germline V gene are LNHDA and SQIVND (reference sequence). The V gene lost 5 bases and the J gene lost 7 bases, with 12 bases spanning the gap. DNA of the CDR3: TGTGCCAGTAGTTGGGCCTTATTAAATTCACCCCTCCACTTT. Translating gives CASSWALLNSPLHF.

The V call is TRBV7-9, the J call TRBJ2-5, with D tentatively TRBD2 (5 bases). The germline CDR1 and CDR2 sequences are SEHNR and FQNEAQ (reference sequence). The CDR3 has 17 amino acids. Trimming pared 4 bases from V and 0 bases from J, leaving 18 bases between. This CDR3 is CASSSTADPRYQETQYF. The CDR3 DNA reads TGTGCCAGCAGCTCTACAGCGGACCCTAGGTACCAAGAGACCCAGTACTTC.

This sequence joins TRBV6-6 and TRBJ1-5; D gene unclear. V was trimmed by 4 bases and J by 6 bases, leaving 16 bases between them. Per germline, CDR1 MNHNY and CDR2 SVGAGI (reference sequence). The CDR3 runs to 15 residues. CDR3 nucleotide sequence: TGTGCCAGCAGTTTCCAACAAGGCGGGAGTCAGCCCCAGCATTTT. Protein sequence: CASSFQQGGSQPQHF.

The chain employs TRBV18 and TRBJ1-6, with D perhaps matching TRBD1 (6 bases). Trimming stripped 2 bases from V and 6 bases from J, with 11 bases between. The CDR3 is 15 residues long. The germline CDR1 and CDR2 sequences are KGHSH and LQKENI. The CDR3 loop is CASSPGAGANSPLHF. The CDR3 DNA reads as TGTGCCAGCTCACCAGGGGCAGGGGCTAATTCACCCCTCCACTTT.

V and J are TRBV10-3 and TRBJ1-1; D is perhaps TRBD1 (6 bases). CDR1 is ENHRY and CDR2 is SYGVKD in the germline V gene. The CDR3 has 15 residues. Trimming stripped 7 bases from V and 3 bases from J, with 18 bases between. For the CDR3, the DNA is TGTGCCATCATGGGGGGGGACACAGGGTACACTGAAGCTTTCTTT. As protein: CAIMGGDTGYTEAFF.

Of note for this clone: This clone may be a read error of a much larger clone one base away. The rearrangement links TRBV10-2 to TRBJ1-5, with D possibly TRBD1 on 5 matching bases. The germline V gene has CDR1 WSHSY and CDR2 SAAADI. There are 15 residues in the CDR3. V was clipped by 8 bases and J by 2 bases, with 16 bases between them. CDR3 sequence (DNA): TGCGCCAGCTGTGGGGGGGGATACGGCAATCAGCCCCAGCATTTT. It yields the protein CASCGGGYGNQPQHF.

The rearrangement links TRBV7-9 to TRBJ2-1; TRBD1 agrees at 8 bases. The length of the CDR3 is 14 residues. CDR1 is SEHNR and CDR2 is FQNEAQ in the germline V gene (reference sequence). Germline trimming cut 5 bases from V and 11 bases from J; bases unmatched to any gene: 11. The CDR3 sequence is CASSDQGQGAKQFF. Written as DNA, the CDR3 is TGTGCCAGCAGCGACCAGGGCCAGGGGGCCAAGCAGTTCTTC.

V usage is TRBV24-1 and J usage is TRBJ2-3; TRBD1 aligns across 9 bases. Trimming cost V 3 bases and J 1 base; bases outside gene matches: 4. CDR1 and CDR2 (germline): KGHDR, SFDVKD. This CDR3 is built from 16 residues. The CDR3: CATSDLGQGRTDTQYF. The CDR3 DNA is TGTGCCACCAGTGATCTCGGACAGGGGCGCACAGATACGCAGTATTTT.

This chain links TRBV6-5 with TRBJ1-3; D perhaps matches TRBD1 (5 bases). The CDR3 covers 15 residues. V was cut by 6 bases and J by 4 bases, with 16 bases left in between. Germline values: CDR1 MNHEY, CDR2 SVGAGI. This CDR3 is CASRAPPDIGNTIYF. The CDR3 region has the DNA TGTGCCAGCAGGGCCCCCCCGGACATCGGAAACACCATATATTTT.

The chain employs TRBV3-1 (or the pseudogene TRBV3-2) and TRBJ1-3, with 7 bases fitting TRBD1. From germline, CDR1 is LGHDT and CDR2 YNNKEL (reference sequence). Trimming took 4 bases from V and 2 from J; bases not matched to a gene: 8. This CDR3 is built from 16 residues. The CDR3 sequence is CASSPALQGAGNTIYF. Written as DNA, the CDR3 is TGTGCCAGCAGCCCCGCCCTTCAGGGGGCTGGAAACACCATATATTTT.

As regards this clone: Because it lacks the conserved phenylalanine or tryptophan at the end, this CDR3 is likely a read error. The V gene is TRBV9, the J gene TRBJ2-7; 10 bases align to TRBD1. CDR1 and CDR2 from the germline V gene are SGDLS and YYNGEE. This CDR3 contains 15 residues. Unmatched junction bases numbered 6, after V lost 4 bases and J lost 2 bases. The CDR3 here is CASSTGQGVAYEQYL. The DNA for the CDR3 is TGTGCCAGCAGCACCGGACAGGGGGTGGCCTACGAGCAGTACCTC.

This chain connects TRBV6-5 to TRBJ1-1, with 9 bases lining up with TRBD1. After removal of 4 bases from V and 7 bases from J, the junction contained 10 bases not matched to a gene. The germline gives CDR1 MNHEY, CDR2 SVGAGI. The CDR3 runs to 15 residues. In nucleotides, the CDR3 is TGTGCCAGCAGTTGGGGGGGGACAGGGCTCATTGAAGCTTTCTTT. This translates into CASSWGGTGLIEAFF.

J is TRBJ2-1 and V is TRBV7-3, with D tentatively TRBD2 (6 bases). The germline CDR1 and CDR2 sequences are SGHTA and FQGTGA. Deletions cut 4 bases from V and 3 bases from J, with 10 bases between. The CDR3 totals 14 residues. The DNA for the CDR3 is TGTGCCAGCAGCTCGGGGGACTTCTACAATGAGCAGTTCTTC. This sequence encodes CASSSGDFYNEQFF.